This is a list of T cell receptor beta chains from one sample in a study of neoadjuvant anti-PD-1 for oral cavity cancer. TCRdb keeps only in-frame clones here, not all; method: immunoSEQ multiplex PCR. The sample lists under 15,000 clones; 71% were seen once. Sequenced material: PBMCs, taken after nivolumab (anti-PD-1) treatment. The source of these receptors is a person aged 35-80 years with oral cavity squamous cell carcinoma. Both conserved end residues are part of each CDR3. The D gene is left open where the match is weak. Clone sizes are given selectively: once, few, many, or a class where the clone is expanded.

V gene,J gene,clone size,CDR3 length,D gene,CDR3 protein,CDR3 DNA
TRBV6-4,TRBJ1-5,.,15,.,CASSAPSGRDQPQHF,TGTGCCAGCAGTGCCCCATCGGGGAGGGATCAGCCCCAGCATTTT
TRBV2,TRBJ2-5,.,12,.,CASRGIGKTQYF,TGTGCCAGCAGGGGGATAGGAAAGACCCAGTACTTC
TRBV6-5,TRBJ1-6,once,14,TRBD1,CASSYLGGRSPLHF,TGTGCCAGCAGTTACTTAGGGGGCAGGTCACCCCTCCACTTT
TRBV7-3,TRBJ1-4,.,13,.,CASSPAKGEKLFF,TGTGCCAGCAGCCCCGCAAAGGGTGAAAAACTGTTTTTT
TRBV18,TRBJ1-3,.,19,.,CASSPSGQPSSYSGNTIYF,TGTGCCAGCTCACCATCCGGACAGCCATCGAGTTACTCTGGAAACACCATATATTTT
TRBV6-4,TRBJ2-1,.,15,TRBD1,CASSKQGAGNHEQFF,TGTGCCAGCAGCAAACAGGGGGCAGGTAATCATGAGCAGTTCTTC
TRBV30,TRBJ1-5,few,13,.,CAWSGGGNQPQHF,TGTGCCTGGTCGGGAGGTGGCAATCAGCCCCAGCATTTT
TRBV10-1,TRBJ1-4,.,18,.,CASSESLGKTGNYGKLFF,TGCGCCAGCAGTGAGTCCCTTGGTAAGACGGGCAACTACGGAAAACTGTTTTTT
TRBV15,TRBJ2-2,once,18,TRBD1,CATSRDGTGGAGTGELFF,TGTGCCACCAGCAGAGATGGGACAGGGGGCGCCGGCACCGGGGAGCTGTTTTTT
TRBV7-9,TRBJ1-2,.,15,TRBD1,CASSLVGRDRGGYTF,TGTGCCAGCAGCTTAGTCGGGCGGGACAGGGGTGGCTACACCTTC
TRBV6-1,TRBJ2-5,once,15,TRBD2,CASSAGLAGYETQYF,TGTGCCAGCAGTGCCGGACTAGCGGGGTATGAGACCCAGTACTTC
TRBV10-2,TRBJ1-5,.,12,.,CASGGQNQPQHF,TGCGCCAGCGGGGGCCAAAATCAGCCCCAGCATTTT
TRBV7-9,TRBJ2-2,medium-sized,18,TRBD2,CASREPGLAGELTGELFF,TGTGCCAGCAGGGAACCGGGACTAGCGGGGGAGCTCACCGGGGAGCTGTTTTTT
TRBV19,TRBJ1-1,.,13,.,CASRFPGAGEAFF,TGTGCCAGTAGATTCCCAGGGGCTGGTGAAGCTTTCTTT
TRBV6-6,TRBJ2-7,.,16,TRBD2,CTSSLPIAGGPGEQYF,TGTACCAGCAGTTTGCCTATAGCGGGAGGGCCGGGCGAGCAGTACTTC
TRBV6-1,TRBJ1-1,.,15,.,CASSEPFRENTEAFF,TGTGCCAGCAGTGAACCCTTCAGGGAGAACACTGAAGCTTTCTTT
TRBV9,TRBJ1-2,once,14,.,CASSVAGGSYGYTF,TGTGCCAGCAGCGTAGCGGGGGGCAGCTATGGCTACACCTTC
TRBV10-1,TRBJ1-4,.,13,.,CASSTGLGEKLFF,TGCGCCAGCAGTACAGGGTTGGGTGAAAAACTGTTTTTT
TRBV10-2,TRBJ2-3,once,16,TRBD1,CASSGRSGTVTDTQYF,TGCGCCAGCAGTGGGAGGTCCGGGACAGTCACAGATACGCAGTATTTT
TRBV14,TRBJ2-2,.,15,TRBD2,CASTPSGTVSGELFF,TGTGCCAGCACCCCTAGCGGAACGGTCTCCGGGGAGCTGTTTTTT
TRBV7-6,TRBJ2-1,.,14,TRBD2,CASSLSSGDNEQFF,TGTGCCAGCAGCTTAAGTAGCGGGGACAATGAGCAGTTCTTC
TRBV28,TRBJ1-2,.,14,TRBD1,CASSIGQGVGGYTF,TGTGCCAGCAGTATCGGACAGGGTGTTGGCGGCTACACCTTC
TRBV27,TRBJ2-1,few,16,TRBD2,CASSLRLGRVGNEQFF,TGTGCCAGCAGTTTACGACTCGGGAGGGTAGGCAATGAGCAGTTCTTC
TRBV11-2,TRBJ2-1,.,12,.,CASSRWGNEQFF,TGTGCCAGCAGCCGTTGGGGTAATGAGCAGTTCTTC
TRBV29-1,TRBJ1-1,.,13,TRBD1,CSVPGQVNTEAFF,TGCAGCGTTCCAGGACAGGTGAACACTGAAGCTTTCTTT
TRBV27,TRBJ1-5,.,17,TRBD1,CASRTVGTVDSNQPQHF,TGTGCCAGCAGAACGGTAGGGACAGTTGATAGCAATCAGCCCCAGCATTTT
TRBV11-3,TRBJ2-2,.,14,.,CASSPGFNTGELFF,TGTGCCAGCAGCCCGGGATTTAACACCGGGGAGCTGTTTTTT